The text below deals with one T cell receptor (beta chain). Its antigen is not known. This specimen belongs to a study of shared clonotypes between healthy human individuals. It was CD45RO-negative cells, positively selected for CCR7, that made up naive CD8 cells, with terminally differentiated effector memory CD45RA+ cells excluded. The CDR3 is 14 amino acids. Per the germline V gene, CDR1 is SGHVS and CDR2 is FQNEAQ. V was clipped by 3 bases and J by 3 bases, with 12 bases between them. TCRdb keeps only in-frame clones here, not all; method: immunoSEQ multiplex PCR. The top ten clones hold roughly 1% of a sample with some 1,900,000 clones, approximately 95% of them seen once. Broader study findings: Clonotype sharing across several donors was observed for about 4.8% of naive CD4 clonotypes.

The receptor was isolated from a young man in good health. The sequenced sample consisted of naive CD8+ T cells sorted from blood. The rearrangement uses TRBV7-8 and TRBJ2-7; D not resolved. The CDR3, as DNA: TGTGCCAGCAGCTTGAGTACCGCCGACTACGAGCAGTACTTC. As protein: CASSLSTADYEQYF.